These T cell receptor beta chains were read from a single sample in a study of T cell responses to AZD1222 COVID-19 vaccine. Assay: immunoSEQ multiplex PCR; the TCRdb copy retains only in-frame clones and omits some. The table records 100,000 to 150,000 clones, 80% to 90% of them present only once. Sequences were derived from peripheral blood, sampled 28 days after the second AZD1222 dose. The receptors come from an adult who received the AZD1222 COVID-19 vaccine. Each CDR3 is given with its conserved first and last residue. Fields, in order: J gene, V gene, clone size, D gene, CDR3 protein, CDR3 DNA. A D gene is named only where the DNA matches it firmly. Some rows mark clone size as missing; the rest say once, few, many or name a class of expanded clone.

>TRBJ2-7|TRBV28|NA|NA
CASIDRTYREQYF
TGTGCCAGCATTGACAGGACATACCGCGAGCAGTACTTC
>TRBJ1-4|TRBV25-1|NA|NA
CASSPRGGTEKLFF
TGTGCCAGCAGCCCGAGGGGCGGCACTGAAAAACTGTTTTTT
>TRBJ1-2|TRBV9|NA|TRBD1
CASSTRRGPLSYGYTF
TGTGCCAGCAGCACCCGCAGGGGGCCCCTGTCTTATGGCTACACCTTC
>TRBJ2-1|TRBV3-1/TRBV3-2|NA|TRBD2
CASSQSGLAGFNEQFF
TGTGCCAGCAGCCAGAGTGGCCTAGCGGGGTTTAATGAGCAGTTCTTC
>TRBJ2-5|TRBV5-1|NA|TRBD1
CASSRDRGQETQYF
TGCGCCAGCAGCCGGGACAGGGGACAAGAGACCCAGTACTTC
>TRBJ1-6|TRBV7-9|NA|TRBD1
CASSLGQGGSPLHF
TGTGCCAGCAGCTTAGGACAGGGAGGCTCACCCCTCCACTTT
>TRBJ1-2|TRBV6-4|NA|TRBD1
CASSPDRGHGYTF
TGTGCCAGCAGTCCCGACAGGGGGCATGGCTACACCTTC
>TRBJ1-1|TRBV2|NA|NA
CASGRMNTEAFF
TGTGCCAGCGGGAGGATGAACACTGAAGCTTTCTTT
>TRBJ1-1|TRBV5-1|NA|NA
CASSLVGGLNTEAFF
TGCGCCAGCAGCTTGGTTGGGGGCTTGAACACTGAAGCTTTCTTT
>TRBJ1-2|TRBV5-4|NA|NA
CASSYDTVGGYTF
TGTGCCAGCAGCTACGACACGGTCGGTGGCTACACCTTC
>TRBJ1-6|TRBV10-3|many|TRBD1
CAIKEGADRSSPLHF
TGTGCCATCAAAGAGGGGGCGGACAGAAGTTCACCCCTCCACTTT
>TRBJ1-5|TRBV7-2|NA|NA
CASSLVDLRYQPQHF
TGTGCCAGCAGCTTAGTCGACCTAAGATATCAGCCCCAGCATTTT
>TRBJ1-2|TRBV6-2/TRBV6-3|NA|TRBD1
CASSYGQGSFYGYTF
TGTGCCAGCAGTTACGGACAGGGGAGCTTCTATGGCTACACCTTC
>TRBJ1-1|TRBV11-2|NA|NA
CASSSPRGNTEAFF
TGTGCCAGCAGCTCCCCCAGGGGGAACACTGAAGCTTTCTTT
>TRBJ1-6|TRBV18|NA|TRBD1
CASSLDRGSPLHF
TGTGCCAGCTCCCTTGACAGGGGTTCACCCCTCCACTTT
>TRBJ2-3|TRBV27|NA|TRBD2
CASSFLAGGLTDTQYF
TGTGCCAGCAGTTTTCTAGCGGGGGGACTCACAGATACGCAGTATTTT
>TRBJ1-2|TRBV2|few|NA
CASSEQENYGYTF
TGTGCCAGCAGTGAACAAGAAAACTATGGCTACACCTTC
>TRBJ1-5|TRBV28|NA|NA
CASSLWSGGGSNQPQHF
TGTGCCAGCAGTTTATGGTCCGGGGGAGGGAGCAATCAGCCCCAGCATTTT
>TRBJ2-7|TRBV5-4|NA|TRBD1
CASSLQGSYEQYF
TGTGCCAGCAGCTTACAGGGGTCCTACGAGCAGTACTTC
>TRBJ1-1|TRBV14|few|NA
CASSLGSNTEAFF
TGTGCCAGCTCCTTGGGCAGCAACACTGAAGCTTTCTTT
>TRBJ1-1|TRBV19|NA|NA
CASRVRDFGTEAFF
TGTGCCAGTAGGGTCAGGGACTTTGGGACTGAAGCTTTCTTT
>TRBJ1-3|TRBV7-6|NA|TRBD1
CASSPRQGRGNTIYF
TGTGCCAGCAGCCCAAGACAGGGGAGAGGAAACACCATATATTTT
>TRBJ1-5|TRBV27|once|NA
CASSLMTPSGGQPQHF
TGTGCCAGCAGTTTAATGACACCCAGTGGGGGTCAGCCCCAGCATTTT
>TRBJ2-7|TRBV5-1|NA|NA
CASSLGSIYEQYF
TGCGCCAGCAGCTTGGGGTCCATCTACGAGCAGTACTTC
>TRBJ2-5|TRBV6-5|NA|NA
CASSRTAQETQYF
TGTGCCAGCAGTCGGACCGCTCAAGAGACCCAGTACTTC
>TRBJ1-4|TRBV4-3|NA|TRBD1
CASSQDYRGPGTNEKLFF
TGCGCCAGCAGCCAAGATTATAGGGGGCCGGGAACTAATGAAAAACTGTTTTTT
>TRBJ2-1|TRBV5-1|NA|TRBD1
CASSPDGTATIGQFF
TGCGCCAGCAGCCCGGATGGGACAGCAACAATTGGGCAGTTCTTC
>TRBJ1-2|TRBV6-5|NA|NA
CASSSLGGGNYGYTF
TGTGCCAGCAGTTCCCTTGGAGGGGGTAACTATGGCTACACCTTC